This T cell receptor beta chain was found in a study of shared clonotypes between healthy human individuals. Overall study findings and caveats: In four donors, around 5% of naive CD4 clonotypes appeared in common.

Profiled with immunoSEQ multiplex PCR; TCRdb holds only in-frame clones, not every one. Among a few million clones listed, 85% to 95% were seen once. V dropped 0 bases and J dropped 9 bases, with 6 bases sitting between them. The CDR3 runs to 11 residues. CDR1 and CDR2 (germline): DFQATT, SNEGSKA (reference sequence). Concerning this clone: Its cognate antigen is unknown.

Sequenced material: naive CD4+ T cells from PBMCs. Noted subset: CD45RA+ positively selected. The chain combines TRBV20-1 with TRBJ2-1; D is undetermined. This TCR was sampled from a man aged 18 to 30 in good health. Some clones in this sample may be carry-over from other donors' samples. CDR3 residues: CSARERAEQFF. CDR3 DNA: TGCAGTGCTAGAGAAAGGGCTGAGCAGTTCTTC.